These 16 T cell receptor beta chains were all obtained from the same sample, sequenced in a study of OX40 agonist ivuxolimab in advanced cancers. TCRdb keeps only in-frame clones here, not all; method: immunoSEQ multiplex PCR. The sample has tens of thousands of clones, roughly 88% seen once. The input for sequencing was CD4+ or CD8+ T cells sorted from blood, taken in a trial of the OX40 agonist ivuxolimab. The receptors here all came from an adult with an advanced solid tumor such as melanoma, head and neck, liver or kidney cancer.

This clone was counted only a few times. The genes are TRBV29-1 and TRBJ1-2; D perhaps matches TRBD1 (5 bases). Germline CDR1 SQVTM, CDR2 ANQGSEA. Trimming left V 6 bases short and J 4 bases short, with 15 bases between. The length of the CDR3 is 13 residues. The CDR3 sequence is CSVGTGVGYGYTF. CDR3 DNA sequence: TGCAGCGTGGGGACTGGGGTTGGCTATGGCTACACCTTC. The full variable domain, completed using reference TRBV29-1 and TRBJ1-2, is SAVISQKPSRDICQRGTSLTIQCQVDSQVTMMFWYRQQPGQSLTLIATANQGSEATYESGFVIDKFPISRPNLTFSTLTVSNMSPEDSSIYLCSVGTGVGYGYTFGSGTRLTVV.

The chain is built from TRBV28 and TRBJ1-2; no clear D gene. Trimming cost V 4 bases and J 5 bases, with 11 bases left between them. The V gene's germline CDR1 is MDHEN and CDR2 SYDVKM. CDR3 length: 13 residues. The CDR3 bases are TGTGCCAGCAGTTCGGGAACGGTATATGGCTACACCTTC. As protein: CASSSGTVYGYTF.

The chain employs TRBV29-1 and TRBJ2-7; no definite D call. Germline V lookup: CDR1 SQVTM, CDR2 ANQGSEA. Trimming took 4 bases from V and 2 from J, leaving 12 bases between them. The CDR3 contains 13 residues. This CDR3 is CSVALTYTYEQYF. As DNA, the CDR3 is TGCAGCGTTGCCCTGACGTATACCTACGAGCAGTACTTC.

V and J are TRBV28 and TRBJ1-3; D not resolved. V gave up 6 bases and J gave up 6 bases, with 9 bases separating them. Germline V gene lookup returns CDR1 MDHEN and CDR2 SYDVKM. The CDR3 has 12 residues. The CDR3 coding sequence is TGTGCCAGCAGCCCCCCAGAAAACACCATATATTTT. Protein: CASSPPENTIYF.

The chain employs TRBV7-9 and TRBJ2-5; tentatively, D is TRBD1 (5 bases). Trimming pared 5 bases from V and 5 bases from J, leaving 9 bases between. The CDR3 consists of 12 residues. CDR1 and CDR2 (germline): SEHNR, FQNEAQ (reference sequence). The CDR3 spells CASSRRDETQYF. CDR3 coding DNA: TGTGCCAGCAGCCGCAGGGATGAGACCCAGTACTTC.

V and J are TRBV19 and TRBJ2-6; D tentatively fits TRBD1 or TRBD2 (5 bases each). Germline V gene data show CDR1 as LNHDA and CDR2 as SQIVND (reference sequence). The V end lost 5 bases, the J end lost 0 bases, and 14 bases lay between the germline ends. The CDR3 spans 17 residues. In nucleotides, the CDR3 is TGTGCCAGTAGTCTCCGGGGACGGGCCTCTGGGGCCAACGTCCTGACTTTC. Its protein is CASSLRGRASGANVLTF.

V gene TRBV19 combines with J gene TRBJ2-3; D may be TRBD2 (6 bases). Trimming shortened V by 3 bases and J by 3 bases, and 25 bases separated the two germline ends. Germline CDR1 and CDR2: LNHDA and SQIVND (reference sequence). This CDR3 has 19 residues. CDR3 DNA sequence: TGTGCCAGTAGTATGCCCCTGGGCACCTCGACTAGTCCGACAGATACGCAGTATTTT. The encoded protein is CASSMPLGTSTSPTDTQYF.

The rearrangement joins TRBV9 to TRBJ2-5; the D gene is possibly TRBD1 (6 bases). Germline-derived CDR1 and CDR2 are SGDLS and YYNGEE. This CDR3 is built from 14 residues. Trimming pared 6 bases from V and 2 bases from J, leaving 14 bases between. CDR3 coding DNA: TGTGCCAGCAATAGGGACACAACTCAAGAGACCCAGTACTTC. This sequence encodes CASNRDTTQETQYF.

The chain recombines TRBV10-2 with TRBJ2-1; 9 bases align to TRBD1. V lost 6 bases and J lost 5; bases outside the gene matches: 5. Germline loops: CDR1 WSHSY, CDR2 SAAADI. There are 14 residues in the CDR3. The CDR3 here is CASRGGQGNNEQFF. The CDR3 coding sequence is TGCGCCAGCAGGGGGGGACAGGGTAACAATGAGCAGTTCTTC.

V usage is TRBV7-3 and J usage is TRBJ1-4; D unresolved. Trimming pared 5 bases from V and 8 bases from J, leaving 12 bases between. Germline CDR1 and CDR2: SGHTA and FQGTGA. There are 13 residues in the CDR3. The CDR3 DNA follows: TGTGCCAGCAGCCTATCTGGTAACGAAAAACTGTTTTTT. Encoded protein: CASSLSGNEKLFF.

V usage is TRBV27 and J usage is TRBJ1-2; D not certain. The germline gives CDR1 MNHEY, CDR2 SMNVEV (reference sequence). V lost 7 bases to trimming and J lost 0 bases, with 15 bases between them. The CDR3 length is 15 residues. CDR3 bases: TGTGCCAGCAACGGTACGGGAATCCCTAACTATGGCTACACCTTC. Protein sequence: CASNGTGIPNYGYTF.

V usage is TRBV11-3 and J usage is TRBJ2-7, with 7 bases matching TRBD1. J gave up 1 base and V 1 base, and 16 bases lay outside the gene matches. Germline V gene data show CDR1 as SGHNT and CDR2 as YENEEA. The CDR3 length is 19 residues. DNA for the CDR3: TGTGCCAGCAGCTTAGGCGTTAGGGCTACAGGGGCCTTATCCTACGAGCAGTACTTC. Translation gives CASSLGVRATGALSYEQYF.

CDR3 in amino acids: CASIPGQGPYNEQFF. CDR3 bases: TGTGCCAGCATCCCGGGACAGGGCCCCTACAATGAGCAGTTCTTC. V usage is TRBV6-1 and J usage is TRBJ2-1; 9 bases are a match to TRBD1. Germline loops: CDR1 MNHNS, CDR2 SASEGT. The CDR3 totals 15 residues. The V and J ends lost 7 bases and 2 bases, in that order; junction bases with no gene match: 6.

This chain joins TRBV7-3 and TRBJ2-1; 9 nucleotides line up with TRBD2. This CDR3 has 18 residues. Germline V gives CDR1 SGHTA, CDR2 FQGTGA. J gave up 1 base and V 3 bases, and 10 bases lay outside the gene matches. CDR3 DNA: TGTGCCAGCAGCTTCCTCGGAGGGGCGGGAGGGTCCTACAATGAGCAGTTCTTC. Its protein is CASSFLGGAGGSYNEQFF.

CDR3 DNA: TGTGCCTCGAGGGACGAGGGTACGCCTTTCTTT. Translation: CASRDEGTPFF. J is TRBJ1-1 and V is TRBV10-3, with D possibly TRBD1 on 5 matching bases. There are 11 residues in the CDR3. Germline CDR1 reads ENHRY; CDR2 reads SYGVKD. The V end lost 11 bases, the J end lost 12 bases, and 19 bases lay between the germline ends.

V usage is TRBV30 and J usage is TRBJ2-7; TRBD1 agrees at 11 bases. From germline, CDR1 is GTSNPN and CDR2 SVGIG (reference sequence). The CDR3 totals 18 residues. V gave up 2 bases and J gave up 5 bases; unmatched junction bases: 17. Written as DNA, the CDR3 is TGTGCCTGGAGTCCCCTTCGGACAGGGGGCGGTTTGTTCCACGAGCAGTACTTC. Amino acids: CAWSPLRTGGGLFHEQYF. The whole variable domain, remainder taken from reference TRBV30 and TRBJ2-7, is SQTIHQWPATLVQPVGSPLSLECTVEGTSNPNLYWYRQAAGRGLQLLFYSVGIGQISSEVPQNLSASRPQDRQFILSSKKLLLSDSGFYLCAWSPLRTGGGLFHEQYFGPGTRLTVT.